This note documents a single TCR beta chain sequence. Source study methods: Quantification of nucleated cells was approximated via reference gene primer amplification. Method: immunoSEQ multiplex PCR; TCRdb's copy keeps in-frame clones and lacks some. V and J calls and clone size follow that table, whereas D and trimming were derived from the DNA. The repertoire includes fewer than 200,000 clones, about 83% of them detected once, and around 8.1% sits in the top ten. CDR1 is SQVTM and CDR2 is ANQGSEA in the germline V gene. V lost 3 bases and J lost 0, with 9 bases in between. The CDR3 loop spans 13 amino acids. The data belong to a study of blood T cell repertoires in COVID-19. Study summary: Spain, Italy and the United States supplied samples that represented acute and convalescent COVID-19.

The rearrangement uses TRBV29-1 and TRBJ2-7, with D hard to call. Material for sequencing was peripheral blood. The source is a man aged 55-75 years with acute or convalescent COVID-19. The CDR3 protein is CSVDTDSSYEQYF. CDR3 bases: TGCAGCGTTGATACCGATAGCTCCTACGAGCAGTACTTC.